This T cell receptor beta chain was recorded in a study of T cells in Graves' hyperthyroidism and ophthalmopathy. Regarding the study as a whole: The model foresaw ophthalmopathy a median 6.5 months prior to onset. Most thyroid clonotypes that were expanded above 0.001 also turned up in blood.

Patients aged 18 to 65 had newly diagnosed hyperthyroidism lasting under 2 months. TCR beta CDR3 regions were amplified from RNA. A first-round RT-PCR of the TCR CDR3 used the HTBI primer set. TCRdb ran MiXCR on the multiplex PCR reads and lists one entry per CDR3 protein. The sample holds some 350,000 distinct CDR3 sequences, roughly 25% seen once. About this clonotype: Its antigen remains unidentified.

What was sequenced was blood. The sequence was collected from a man in his fifties with Graves' hyperthyroidism.

The CDR3 nucleotides read TGTGCCAGCAGCTTAGACAGGTCGGGTACTGAAGCTTTCTTT. It translates to CASSLDRSGTEAFF. The chain joins TRBV7-2 to TRBJ1-1; possibly TRBD1 for D (5 bases). In germline, CDR1 is SGHTA, CDR2 FQGNSA. This CDR3 is built from 14 residues. Between the trimmed V and J ends, which lost 1 base and 5 bases, there was a span of 11 bases.